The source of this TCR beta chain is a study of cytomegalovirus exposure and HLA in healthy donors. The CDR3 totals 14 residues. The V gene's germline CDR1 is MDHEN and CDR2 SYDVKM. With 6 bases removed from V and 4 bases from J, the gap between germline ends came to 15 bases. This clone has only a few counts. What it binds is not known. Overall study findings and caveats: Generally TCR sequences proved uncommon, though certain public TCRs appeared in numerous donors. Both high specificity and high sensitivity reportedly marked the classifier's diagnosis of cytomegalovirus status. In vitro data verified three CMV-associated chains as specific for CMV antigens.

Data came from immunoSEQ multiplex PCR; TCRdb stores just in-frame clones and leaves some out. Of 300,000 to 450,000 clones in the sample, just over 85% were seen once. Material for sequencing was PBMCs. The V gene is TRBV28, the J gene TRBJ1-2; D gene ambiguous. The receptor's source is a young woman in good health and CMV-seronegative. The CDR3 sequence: CASRAGGLIYGYTF. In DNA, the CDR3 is TGTGCCAGCAGGGCTGGCGGTCTCATCTATGGCTACACCTTC.